The text below deals with one T cell receptor (beta chain). This entry comes from a study of T cell changes during pregnancy in multiple sclerosis. The CDR3 loop spans 16 amino acids. Germline loops: CDR1 SNHLY, CDR2 FYNNEI. V lost 3 bases to trimming and J lost 2 bases, with 14 bases between them. TCRdb's table, derived via immunoSEQ multiplex PCR, lists solely in-frame clones and lacks some. The sample holds 40,000 or so clones, almost 95% seen once. The chain employs TRBV2 and TRBJ1-5, with D possibly matching TRBD1 (5 bases). This specimen consisted of CD8+ T cells from peripheral blood mononuclear cells, obtained in the third trimester of pregnancy. The clonotype was recovered from a female donor with multiple sclerosis, enrolled in a pregnancy study. CDR3 sequence: CASSDRIGGGNQPQHF. CDR3 in DNA: TGTGCCAGCAGTGATAGAATCGGGGGTGGCAATCAGCCCCAGCATTTT. The full variable domain, in which reference TRBV2 and TRBJ1-5 provide the parts outside the CDR3, is EPEVTQTPSHQVTQMGQEVILRCVPISNHLYFYWYRQILGQKVEFLVSFYNNEISEKSEIFDDQFSVERPDGSNFTLKIRSTKLEDSAMYFCASSDRIGGGNQPQHFGDGTRLSIL.